The clone carrying this T cell receptor beta chain was found many times. The library had UMIs added by 3' ligation of an oligonucleotide to TCR cDNA. This sample is drawn from a study of naive and memory T cell subsets. Ligated cDNA underwent four rounds of PCR with nested alpha and beta constant region primers and SP2. MiXCR, run by TCRdb on the 5' RACE reads, gives a single entry per CDR3 protein. The sample holds 32,000 or so distinct CDR3 sequences, about a sixth seen once. Germline V gene data show CDR1 as MGHRA and CDR2 as YSYEKL. V was clipped by 0 bases and J by 7 bases, with 7 bases between them. The CDR3 totals 14 residues.

This TCR was sampled from a female donor in good health. The gene calls are TRBV4-1 and TRBJ1-6; no clear D. The CDR3 sequence: CASSQDRPNSPLHF. The CDR3, as DNA: TGCGCCAGCAGCCAAGATCGCCCCAATTCACCCCTCCACTTT.